This TCR beta chain is drawn from a study of T cell repertoires in ileal Crohn's disease. Turning to the study itself: About half received postoperative treatment, about a dozen with thiopurines and 15 to 20 anti-TNF. Points from the study as a whole: Compared with non-smokers, active smokers at surgery showed more clonal expansions.

Time point given: neoterminal ileum biopsy at postoperative endoscopy, about 6 months after surgery. Included were adult ileal or ileocolonic Crohn's patients indicated for ileocolonic resection. Some clones are missing from TCRdb's copy, which holds only in-frame ones; the method was immunoSEQ multiplex PCR. Here the sample spans about 12,000 clones, more than 60% being singletons. Comment on this clone: Its antigen is not identified.

The CDR3 loop spans 16 amino acids. Germline values: CDR1 SGHDT, CDR2 YYEEEE. The V end lost 1 base, the J end lost 3 bases, and 16 bases lay between the germline ends. Material: ileal tissue. V is TRBV5-6 and J is TRBJ1-2; D is possibly TRBD1 (6 bases). This clonotype originated in an adult with Crohn's disease. DNA of the CDR3: TGTGCCAGCAGCTTGAACACAGGGAGGTGGTACTATGGCTACACCTTC. Its translation is CASSLNTGRWYYGYTF.